A selection of T cell receptor beta chains follows, all from one sample in a study of regulatory T cells in long-lasting Graves disease. MiXCR was run by TCRdb on the multiplex PCR reads, yielding one entry per CDR3 protein. Altogether fewer than 400,000 distinct CDR3 sequences are present, 15% to 20% being singletons, with the ten largest covering 35% to 45%. Here the sequenced sample was peripheral blood mononuclear cells (PBMCs), taken at new diagnosis, from a patient treated with antithyroid drugs. These receptor sequences come from a female donor with Graves disease. Both conserved end residues are part of each CDR3. The D gene is left open where the match is weak. Clone size is stated in some rows and not others, as once, few, many or a class when expanded.

abundance	v_gene	j_gene	d_gene	len	CDR3nt	CDR3aa
.	TRBV5-1	TRBJ2-2	.	15	TGCGCCAGCAGCGTAGGACAGGGAGGGGCCGGGGAGCTGTTTTTT	CASSVGQGGAGELFF
many	TRBV3-1	TRBJ1-6	.	14	TGTGCCAGCTACCTCAGGGAAGGGCTTCCACCCCTCCACTTT	CASYLREGLPPLHF
few	TRBV25-1	TRBJ2-3	TRBD1	15	TGTGCCAGCAGGGGCAAGGGACAGGGCACAGATACGCAGTATTTT	CASRGKGQGTDTQYF
many	TRBV11-2	TRBJ2-1	.	14	TGTGCCAGCAGCTCCCTAGGAGCCGGCAATGAGCAGTTCTTC	CASSSLGAGNEQFF
many	TRBV9	TRBJ2-2	.	15	TGTGCCAGCAGCGTAGCGGACCATAACACCGGGGAGCTGTTTTTT	CASSVADHNTGELFF
.	TRBV5-6	TRBJ2-1	TRBD1	16	TGTGCCAGCAGCCGCCGGACAGGGGGCAGTTACAATGAGCAGTTCTTC	CASSRRTGGSYNEQFF
many	TRBV28	TRBJ2-1	TRBD2	14	TGTGCCAGCAGTCGAAATAGCGGGACCAATGAGCAGTTCTTC	CASSRNSGTNEQFF
.	TRBV7-9	TRBJ1-2	.	15	TGTGCCAGCAGCTTAATCGGGTCCGGGAACTATGGCTACACCTTC	CASSLIGSGNYGYTF
many	TRBV6-2/TRBV6-3	TRBJ2-7	TRBD1	17	TGTGCCAGCAGTTACCTCTTCAACAGGGGCACTTCTTACGAGCAGTACTTC	CASSYLFNRGTSYEQYF
many	TRBV5-6	TRBJ2-2	TRBD1	14	TGTGCCAGCGCGACAGGGTTTATGGGCGGGGAGCTGTTTTTT	CASATGFMGGELFF
many	TRBV5-1	TRBJ1-4	.	14	TGCGCCAGCAGCTCCAGAACAACTAATGAAAAACTGTTTTTT	CASSSRTTNEKLFF
many	TRBV9	TRBJ1-1	.	13	TGTGCCAGCAGCGTACCAGGGAGGACTGAAGCTTTCTTT	CASSVPGRTEAFF
many	TRBV27	TRBJ2-2	.	13	TGTGCCAGCAGTCCCTCCGGACCCGGGGAGCTGTTTTTT	CASSPSGPGELFF
.	TRBV12-3/TRBV12-4	TRBJ2-2	TRBD1	14	TGTGCCAGCAGAAGGACAGGAAACACCGGGGAGCTGTTTTTT	CASRRTGNTGELFF
many	TRBV25-1	TRBJ1-5	TRBD1	20	TGTGCCAGCAGCTCCCTCAGATCGGGACAGGGGGAGTCCCCCCCCCAGCCCCAGCATTTT	CASSSLRSGQGESPPQPQHF
.	TRBV28	TRBJ2-7	.	17	TGTGCCAGCAGTTTACTGAGTTCGGGAGTGGGGGCCTACGAGCAGTACTTC	CASSLLSSGVGAYEQYF
.	TRBV20-1	TRBJ2-1	TRBD2	15	TGCAGTGCGGCCCGACTAGCGGGAGGGCCGGATGAGCAGTTCTTC	CSAARLAGGPDEQFF
few	TRBV3-1	TRBJ1-5	.	15	TGTGCCAGCAGCCAAGAAGCGGGATCGGGTCAGCCCCAGCATTTT	CASSQEAGSGQPQHF
.	TRBV28	TRBJ2-1	TRBD2	22	TGTGCCAGCAGTTTCGGCCGTTGGGGTAGCGGGAGGGCATCTCCCCGGTACAATGAGCAGTTCTTC	CASSFGRWGSGRASPRYNEQFF
many	TRBV11-2	TRBJ2-3	.	15	TGTGCCAGCAGCTTAGCTTGGGAACGCACAGATACGCAGTATTTT	CASSLAWERTDTQYF
many	TRBV11-2	TRBJ1-1	.	14	TGTGCCAGCAATGCGGAGACAGGAGGCACTGAAGCTTTCTTT	CASNAETGGTEAFF
many	TRBV12-3/TRBV12-4	TRBJ2-3	.	18	TGTGCCAGCAGTGACGGATGGGACTCTAACCTCCAGGGAGATACGCAGTATTTT	CASSDGWDSNLQGDTQYF